This TCR beta chain was profiled in a study of shared clonotypes between healthy human individuals. Under the authors' procedure: Sequence data from immunoSEQ were junction-only and lacked quality scores; consequently, filtering differed. Here immunoSEQ multiplex PCR was the method, and the copy in TCRdb shows in-frame clones only, minus some. That table gives V, J and clone size, and the DNA gave D and trimming. Counted here are fewer than 850,000 clones, around 91% occurring once; the ten biggest clones make up less than 40%. The CDR3 is 19 residues long. J was trimmed by 0 bases and V by 0 bases; bases with no gene match: 12. Germline-derived CDR1 and CDR2 are SGHTA and FQGNSA.

The chain carries TRBV7-2 and TRBJ2-3; 7 bases are a match to TRBD2. This clonotype originated in a young man in good health. Some clones in this sample may be carry-over from other donors' samples. The sample consisted of memory CD8+ T cells from PBMCs. Subset noted: CD45RO+ cells pooled with CCR7-negative TemRA cells. CDR3 DNA: TGTGCCAGCAGCTTAGCTGGGACTCTAGCGGTCACTAGCACAGATACGCAGTATTTT. It codes for CASSLAGTLAVTSTDTQYF.